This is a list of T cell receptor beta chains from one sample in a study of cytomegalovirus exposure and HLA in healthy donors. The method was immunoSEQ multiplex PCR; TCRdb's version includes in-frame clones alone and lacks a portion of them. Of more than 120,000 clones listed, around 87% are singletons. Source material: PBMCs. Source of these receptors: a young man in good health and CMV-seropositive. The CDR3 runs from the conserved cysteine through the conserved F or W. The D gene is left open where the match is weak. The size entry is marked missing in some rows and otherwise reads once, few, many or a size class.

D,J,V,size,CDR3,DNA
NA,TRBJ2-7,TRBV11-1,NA,CASSLATPYEQYF,TGTGCCAGCAGCTTAGCGACACCCTACGAGCAGTACTTC
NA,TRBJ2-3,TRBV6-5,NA,CASSYSGAKADTQYF,TGTGCCAGCAGTTACTCGGGAGCGAAGGCAGATACGCAGTATTTT
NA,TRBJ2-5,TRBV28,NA,CASSSDILQETQYF,TGTGCCAGCAGTTCGGACATACTTCAAGAGACCCAGTACTTC
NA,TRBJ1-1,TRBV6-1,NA,CASSEARGPFTEAFF,TGTGCCAGCAGTGAAGCACGAGGGCCCTTCACTGAAGCTTTCTTT
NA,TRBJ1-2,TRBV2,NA,CASLQSNYGYTF,TGTGCCAGTCTACAGTCGAACTATGGCTACACCTTC
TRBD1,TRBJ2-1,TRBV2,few,CASSEWDRAVENEQFF,TGTGCCAGCAGTGAATGGGACAGGGCAGTAGAAAATGAGCAGTTCTTC
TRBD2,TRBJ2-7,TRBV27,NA,CASSLFVRGRGYEQYF,TGTGCCAGCAGTTTATTTGTGCGGGGGAGGGGCTACGAGCAGTACTTC
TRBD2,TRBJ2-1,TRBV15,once,CATRAHQRGPGEQFF,TGTGCCACCAGAGCCCACCAGCGGGGGCCCGGTGAGCAGTTCTTC
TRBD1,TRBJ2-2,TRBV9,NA,CASSAPPGQGASGELFF,TGTGCCAGCAGCGCTCCTCCGGGACAGGGGGCTTCCGGGGAGCTGTTTTTT
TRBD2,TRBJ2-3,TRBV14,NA,CASSQRQAGGGDTQYF,TGTGCCAGCAGCCAAAGACAAGCGGGAGGTGGGGATACGCAGTATTTT